Listed below are T cell receptor beta chains from one sample, sequenced in a study of blood T cell repertoires in COVID-19. Measured with immunoSEQ multiplex PCR; TCRdb has only the in-frame clones, and not every one. This repertoire shows about 230,000 clones, 85% to 90% found once; its top ten account for more than 9%. Sequencing used peripheral blood. These receptors were obtained from a man aged 45 to 65 with COVID-19, enrolled during active disease. CDR3s include the opening cysteine and the closing phenylalanine or tryptophan. The D gene is left open where the match is weak. The listing skips clone size in some rows; elsewhere it reads once, few, many or a size class.

J: TRBJ2-5
size: -
D: -
V: TRBV3-1/TRBV3-2
DNA: TGTGCCAGCAGCCAAGAAGTGGCCACGCCAGAGACCCAGTACTTC
CDR3: CASSQEVATPETQYF

J: TRBJ2-7
size: once
D: TRBD1
V: TRBV5-1
DNA: TGCGCCAGCAGCTTAGACAGGGACGAGCAGTACTTC
CDR3: CASSLDRDEQYF

J: TRBJ2-3
size: few
D: -
V: TRBV5-6
DNA: TGTGCCAGCAGCTTGGTTGCTCGCTACACAGATACGCAGTATTTT
CDR3: CASSLVARYTDTQYF

J: TRBJ2-4
size: -
D: -
V: TRBV7-9
DNA: TGTGCCAGCAGCTTAGTCGCCAGGGAAAACATTCAGTACTTC
CDR3: CASSLVARENIQYF

J: TRBJ1-2
size: once
D: TRBD1
V: TRBV5-6
DNA: TGTGCCAGCACCCAGGGGGGAGCTAACTATGGCTACACCTTC
CDR3: CASTQGGANYGYTF

J: TRBJ2-7
size: once
D: TRBD1
V: TRBV28
DNA: TGTGCCAGCAGTTTATTCCCAGGGGGCTATTACGAGCAGTACTTC
CDR3: CASSLFPGGYYEQYF

J: TRBJ1-5
size: -
D: -
V: TRBV5-6
DNA: TGTGCCAGCAGCTTGGACCAGAATCAGCCCCAGCATTTT
CDR3: CASSLDQNQPQHF

J: TRBJ2-3
size: -
D: TRBD2
V: TRBV24-1
DNA: TGTGCCACCAAAGGTAGCGGGAGGGAAGATACGCAGTATTTT
CDR3: CATKGSGREDTQYF

J: TRBJ2-1
size: -
D: TRBD2
V: TRBV7-2
DNA: TGTGCCAGCAGTCAGACCGGGACTAGCGGCGAAAAGCAGTTCTTC
CDR3: CASSQTGTSGEKQFF

J: TRBJ2-7
size: -
D: -
V: TRBV18
DNA: TGTGCCAGCTCACCCCCCGGGATAGCTGACGAGCAGTACTTC
CDR3: CASSPPGIADEQYF

J: TRBJ2-1
size: once
D: TRBD1
V: TRBV18
DNA: TGTGCCAGCTCACCCCACAGGGGGCCGAGCTCCTACAATGAGCAGTTCTTC
CDR3: CASSPHRGPSSYNEQFF

J: TRBJ2-5
size: -
D: -
V: TRBV18
DNA: TGTGCCAGCTCACCATCCCAGGGTCAGGAGACCCAGTACTTC
CDR3: CASSPSQGQETQYF

J: TRBJ2-7
size: many
D: TRBD2
V: TRBV27
DNA: TGTGCCAGCAGTTCTAGCGGGGGGGGCCTTGTCTACGAGCAGTACTTC
CDR3: CASSSSGGGLVYEQYF

J: TRBJ1-2
size: -
D: TRBD1
V: TRBV6-1
DNA: TGTGCCAGCAGTGAAATCGGACAGGGGTTTGGCTACACCTTC
CDR3: CASSEIGQGFGYTF

J: TRBJ1-6
size: -
D: -
V: TRBV7-9
DNA: TGTGCCAGCAGCTTCAGTCTCGCGGGGGATTCACCCCTCCACTTT
CDR3: CASSFSLAGDSPLHF

J: TRBJ1-2
size: -
D: -
V: TRBV6-6
DNA: TGTGCCAGCAGCAATCCCGGGACACCTGGGGGCTACACCTTC
CDR3: CASSNPGTPGGYTF

J: TRBJ1-2
size: -
D: -
V: TRBV6-2/TRBV6-3
DNA: TGTGCCAGCAGTTCGGACAGTTACTATGGCTACACCTTC
CDR3: CASSSDSYYGYTF

J: TRBJ1-4
size: -
D: TRBD1
V: TRBV5-1
DNA: TGCGCCAGCAGCTTGGGGGACAGGATGAGGACTAATGAAAAACTGTTTTTT
CDR3: CASSLGDRMRTNEKLFF